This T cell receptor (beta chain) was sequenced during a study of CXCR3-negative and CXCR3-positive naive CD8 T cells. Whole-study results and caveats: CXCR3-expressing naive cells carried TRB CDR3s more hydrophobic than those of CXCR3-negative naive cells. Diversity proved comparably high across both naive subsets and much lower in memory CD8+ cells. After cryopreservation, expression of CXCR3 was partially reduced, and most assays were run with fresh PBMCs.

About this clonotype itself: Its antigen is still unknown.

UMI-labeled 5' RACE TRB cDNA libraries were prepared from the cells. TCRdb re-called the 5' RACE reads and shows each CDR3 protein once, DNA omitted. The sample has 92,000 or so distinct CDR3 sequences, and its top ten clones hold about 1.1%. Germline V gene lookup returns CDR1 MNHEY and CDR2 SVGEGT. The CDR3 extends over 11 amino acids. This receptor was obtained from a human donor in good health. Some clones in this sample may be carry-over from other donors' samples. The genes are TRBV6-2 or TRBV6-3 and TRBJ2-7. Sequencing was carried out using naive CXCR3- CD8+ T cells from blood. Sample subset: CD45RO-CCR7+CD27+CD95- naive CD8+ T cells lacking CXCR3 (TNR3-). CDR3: CASSASYEQYF.